Shown below are 4 T cell receptor beta chains from a single sample sequenced in a study of graft-versus-host responses after intestinal transplantation. These receptors are not linked to any known antigen. Profiling relied on immunoSEQ multiplex PCR, and the TCRdb table lists in-frame clones only, not all of them. The table records approximately 26,000 clones, more than 75% of them present only once. Source: unstimulated CD4+ T cells sorted from spleen or lymph node cells, taken before intestinal transplant. These receptors came from a human donor who received an intestinal transplant.

This clone showed up just a few times. The V and J genes are TRBV27 and TRBJ2-3; 12 nucleotides align to TRBD2. V lost 2 bases and J lost 4; bases outside the gene matches: 1. The V gene's germline CDR1 is MNHEY and CDR2 SMNVEV (reference sequence). There are 15 residues in the CDR3. CDR3 loop: CASSLLAGGPDTQYF. As DNA, the CDR3 is TGTGCCAGCAGTTTACTAGCGGGAGGGCCAGATACGCAGTATTTT.

This sequence joins TRBV6-4 and TRBJ2-3; possibly TRBD2 for D (5 bases). Per the germline V gene, CDR1 is MRHNA and CDR2 is SNTAGT. The V end was cut by 3 bases, the J end by 2 bases, with 6 bases between. The CDR3 is 13 amino acids. The CDR3 loop reads CASSEADTDTQYF. The CDR3 DNA follows: TGTGCCAGCAGTGAAGCGGACACAGATACGCAGTATTTT.

The CDR3 protein is CASSQGFLEGEQYF. DNA for the CDR3: TGCGCCAGCAGCCAAGGTTTCCTTGAGGGGGAGCAGTACTTC. V usage is TRBV4-1 and J usage is TRBJ2-7; D may match TRBD1 or TRBD2 (5 bases each). In germline, CDR1 is MGHRA, CDR2 YSYEKL. CDR3 length: 14 amino acids. With 1 base removed from V and 7 bases from J, the gap between germline ends came to 14 bases.

The gene calls are TRBV6-5 and TRBJ1-4; D is ambiguous. The CDR3 is 14 residues long. Between the trimmed V and J ends, which lost 0 bases and 4 bases, there was a span of 6 bases. Germline V gene lookup returns CDR1 MNHEY and CDR2 SVGAGI. CDR3 nucleotides: TGTGCCAGCAGTTACTCGGGGATTAATGAAAAACTGTTTTTT. Translated, it gives CASSYSGINEKLFF.